The clone carrying this TCR beta chain occurred a few times. No antigen is known for it. Since all of the isolated RNA was reverse transcribed, expressed TCRB transcripts were what got sequenced. Libraries were prepared by immunoSEQ multiplex PCR; TCRdb keeps only in-frame clonotypes and omits some of them. In the table there are 600,000 to 700,000 clones, roughly 12% of which are singletons. This entry belongs to a study of beta chain features in type 1 diabetes. General study points: In every one of the four CD4+ subsets, TCRB CDR3s were moderately but significantly shorter in Type 1 diabetes patients. Type 1 diabetes patients had VDJ junctions that carried fewer insertions and more deletions.

With V trimmed by 6 bases and J by 6 bases, 8 bases remained unmatched. The CDR3 is 14 residues long. Germline V CDR1 and CDR2: SNHLY, FYNNEI. Donors contributed one heparinised blood draw apiece, averaging about 120 mL. Central memory, naive, regulatory and stem cell-like memory CD4+ cells were sorted by CD45RO/CCR7/CD25/CD127/CD95/CD27. Purity (above 95%) was reached by all sorted populations. The sequence was collected from a man aged 25-45 years with type 1 diabetes. The genes are TRBV2 and TRBJ2-1; 7 nucleotides line up with TRBD2. Sequencing used naive CD4+ T cells from blood. The CDR3 reads CASRRREVGNEQFF. For the CDR3, the DNA is TGTGCCAGCAGAAGACGGGAGGTCGGCAATGAGCAGTTCTTC.